These 30 T cell receptor beta chains originate from one sample sequenced in a study of OX40 agonist ivuxolimab in advanced cancers. This table comes from immunoSEQ multiplex PCR, and its TCRdb copy is limited to in-frame clones, with some not included. The profile shows 55,000 to 85,000 clones, nearly 90% of them singletons. The sample in question was CD4+ or CD8+ T cells sorted from blood, obtained in a trial of the OX40 agonist ivuxolimab. These receptors originate from an adult with an advanced solid tumor such as melanoma, head and neck, liver or kidney cancer.

V gene TRBV15 combines with J gene TRBJ2-1, with D perhaps matching TRBD2 (5 bases). This CDR3 comprises 15 residues. Trimming stripped 5 bases from V and 1 base from J, with 12 bases between. Germline V lookup: CDR1 LNHNV, CDR2 YYDKDF (reference sequence). The CDR3 DNA is TGTGCCACCAGCCGGAGTAGCGCTTCCTACAATGAGCAGTTCTTC. It specifies CATSRSSASYNEQFF. The variable domain in full, completed from reference TRBV15 and TRBJ2-1, reads DAMVIQNPRYQVTQFGKPVTLSCSQTLNHNVMYWYQQKSSQAPKLLFHYYDKDFNNEADTPDNFQSRRPNTSFCFLDIRSPGLGDTAMYLCATSRSSASYNEQFFGPGTRLTVL.

The CDR3 is CASSLAGTGQPQHF. CDR3 bases: TGTGCCAGCAGCTTGGCCGGGACAGGACAGCCCCAGCATTTT. The gene calls are TRBV5-4 and TRBJ1-5; 8 positions match TRBD1. Germline V gene sequence: CDR1 SGHNT, CDR2 YYREEE (reference sequence). This CDR3 has 14 residues. After removal of 0 bases from V and 7 bases from J, the junction contained 3 bases not matched to a gene.

This chain uses TRBV5-5 with TRBJ1-2, with a tentative D call TRBD1 (6 bases). The CDR3 consists of 14 residues. Trimming stripped 2 bases from V and 3 bases from J, with 11 bases between. Germline V lookup: CDR1 SGHKS, CDR2 YYEKEE (reference sequence). This CDR3 reads CASSFLAGDYGYTF. The CDR3 region has the DNA TGTGCCAGCAGCTTTCTCGCAGGGGACTATGGCTACACCTTC.

The chain couples TRBV7-2 to TRBJ1-5; D is undetermined. V lost 1 base, J lost 2 bases, and 12 bases lay in between. The CDR3 covers 16 residues. Germline CDR1 reads SGHTA; CDR2 reads FQGNSA. The CDR3 DNA reads TGTGCCAGCAGCTTAGGCGGGAGTGGGGGCAATCAGCCCCAGCATTTT. Residues: CASSLGGSGGNQPQHF. The variable domain in full, with the rest retrieved from reference TRBV7-2 and TRBJ1-5, is GAGVSQSPSNKVTEKGKDVELRCDPISGHTALYWYRQSLGQGLEFLIYFQGNSAPDKSGLPSDRFSAERTGGSVSTLTIQRTQQEDSAVYLCASSLGGSGGNQPQHFGDGTRLSIL.

The chain is built from TRBV4-3 and TRBJ2-5, with TRBD2 as a possible D gene (6 bases). CDR1 and CDR2 from the germline V gene are LGHNA and YSLEER. The CDR3 is 14 amino acids. V was cut by 1 base and J by 11 bases, with 17 bases left in between. As DNA, the CDR3 is TGCGCCAGCAGCCAAGGTGTAGGCGGCCGGGAGCAGTACTTC. Translation gives CASSQGVGGREQYF.

The V and J genes are TRBV12-5 and TRBJ2-1; 10 nucleotides align to TRBD1. The CDR3 contains 16 residues. Germline trimming cut 1 base from V and 7 bases from J; bases unmatched to any gene: 7. Germline V gene data show CDR1 as LGHNT and CDR2 as FRNRAP. CDR3 loop: CASGLGGQGSRNEQFF. The DNA of the CDR3 is TGTGCTAGTGGTTTGGGGGGACAGGGGAGCAGGAATGAGCAGTTCTTC.

This chain uses TRBV7-9 with TRBJ2-7, with 10 bases lining up with TRBD2. CDR3 size: 15 residues. Trimming at V came to 0 bases and at J to 4 bases, leaving 3 bases not matched to a gene. The V gene's germline CDR1 is SEHNR and CDR2 FQNEAQ (reference sequence). CDR3 region: CASSLALAGPYEQYF. The DNA for the CDR3 is TGTGCCAGCAGCTTAGCACTAGCGGGACCTTACGAGCAGTACTTC.

The chain links TRBV7-6 to TRBJ1-4, with TRBD1 identical over 7 bases. Germline CDR1 SGHVS, CDR2 FNYEAQ. The CDR3 spans 17 residues. With 3 bases clipped from V and 3 bases from J, the junction kept 10 bases outside the gene matches. The CDR3, as DNA: TGTGCCAGCAGCTTGAGACAGGGCGCGGCGGCTAATGAAAAACTGTTTTTT. Protein sequence: CASSLRQGAAANEKLFF.

This clone showed up just a few times. This sequence joins TRBV10-3 and TRBJ2-2; 10 bases agree with TRBD2. Unmatched junction bases numbered 3, after V lost 8 bases and J lost 3 bases. Germline lookup yields CDR1 ENHRY and CDR2 SYGVKD. This CDR3 is built from 14 residues. CDR3 residues: CAIGLAGDTGELFF. As DNA, the CDR3 is TGTGCCATCGGGCTAGCGGGAGACACCGGGGAGCTGTTTTTT.

The chain joins TRBV13 to TRBJ2-3; 10 bases are a match to TRBD1. V dropped 4 bases and J dropped 4; count of bases not matched to a gene: 8. In germline, CDR1 is PRHDT, CDR2 FYEKMQ (reference sequence). The CDR3 spans 16 residues. CDR3 loop: CASSSPTTGGSDTQYF. CDR3 nucleotides: TGTGCCAGCAGCTCACCCACGACAGGGGGCTCAGATACGCAGTATTTT.

The J gene is TRBJ1-4, the V gene TRBV5-4, with 7 bases identical to TRBD1. CDR3 length: 16 amino acids. V shed 0 bases and J 7 bases; nucleotides not matched to a gene: 9. Per the germline V gene, CDR1 is SGHNT and CDR2 is YYREEE (reference sequence). The CDR3 sequence: CASSLASGGTAEKLFF. For the CDR3, the DNA is TGTGCCAGCAGCTTGGCCTCCGGGGGGACAGCTGAAAAACTGTTTTTT.

The V call is TRBV6-6, the J call TRBJ2-2; D gene unclear. This CDR3 spans 14 amino acids. CDR1 and CDR2 from the germline V gene are MNHNY and SVGAGI (reference sequence). Trimming left V 0 bases short and J 0 bases short, with 2 bases between. The CDR3 DNA reads as TGTGCCAGCAGTTACTCGACGAACACCGGGGAGCTGTTTTTT. Amino acids: CASSYSTNTGELFF.

The rearrangement uses TRBV11-2 and TRBJ2-1; D is perhaps TRBD1 (7 bases). CDR1 and CDR2 from the germline V gene are SGHAT and FQNNGV. The CDR3 extends over 15 amino acids. V lost 5 bases, J lost 7 bases, and 18 bases lay in between. The CDR3 DNA reads as TGTGCCAGCAGCCCCCTGACAGGGAGGAGTAATGAGCAGTTCTTC. This sequence encodes CASSPLTGRSNEQFF.

In its sample, this clone was seen a few times. V gene TRBV7-8 combines with J gene TRBJ2-7, with 12 bases matching TRBD2. The CDR3 covers 17 residues. The junction had 11 bases not matched to a gene; V was cut back by 2 bases and J by 6 bases. Germline CDR1 reads SGHVS; CDR2 reads FQNEAQ. The CDR3 loop reads CASSLPSGRGSLPEQYF. The DNA of the CDR3 is TGTGCCAGCAGCTTACCTAGCGGGAGGGGATCCCTCCCCGAGCAGTACTTC.

The CDR3 DNA reads as TGTGCCAGCAGCTTAGGCCTAGCCAAAAACATTCAGTACTTC. Translated, it gives CASSLGLAKNIQYF. V and J are TRBV5-8 and TRBJ2-4, with unresolved D. V gave up 2 bases and J gave up 0 bases, with 6 bases separating them. The germline V gene has CDR1 SGHTS and CDR2 YDEGEE. CDR3 size: 14 residues.

The genes are TRBV5-1 and TRBJ1-2; TRBD1 is a possible D gene (5 bases). Germline V gene data show CDR1 as SGHRS and CDR2 as YFSETQ. The CDR3 consists of 14 residues. Trimming pared 4 bases from V and 4 bases from J, leaving 14 bases between. In DNA, the CDR3 is TGCGCCAGCAGCGGGACCGCGGAAGGCTATGGCTACACCTTC. Protein sequence: CASSGTAEGYGYTF. Drawing the rest from reference TRBV5-1 and TRBJ1-2, the complete variable domain is KAGVTQTPRYLIKTRGQQVTLSCSPISGHRSVSWYQQTPGQGLQFLFEYFSETQRNKGNFPGRFSGRQFSNSRSEMNVSTLELGDSALYLCASSGTAEGYGYTFGSGTRLTVV.

This clone was recorded once. The chain employs TRBV28 and TRBJ2-3; 13 nucleotides line up with TRBD2. Germline CDR1 and CDR2: MDHEN and SYDVKM. This CDR3 has 18 residues. V lost 7 bases to trimming and J lost 6 bases; unmatched junction nucleotides: 16. The CDR3 nucleotides read TGTGCCAGCAACCCACCGGGACTAGCGGGGCGGCGGGGGGATACGCAGTATTTT. It translates to CASNPPGLAGRRGDTQYF.

V is TRBV5-5 and J is TRBJ2-7; no clear D gene. Germline V lookup: CDR1 SGHKS, CDR2 YYEKEE (reference sequence). V was pared by 4 bases and J by 5 bases, with 16 bases between. The CDR3 covers 14 residues. CDR3 in amino acids: CASSSPPPGNEQYF. CDR3 DNA: TGTGCCAGCAGCAGCCCTCCTCCTGGGAACGAGCAGTACTTC. Full variable domain (remainder filled in from reference TRBV5-5 and TRBJ2-7): DAGVTQSPTHLIKTRGQQVTLRCSPISGHKSVSWYQQVLGQGPQFIFQYYEKEERGRGNFPDRFSARQFPNYSSELNVNALLLGDSALYLCASSSPPPGNEQYFGPGTRLTVT.

This clone was detected a few times. This rearrangement joins TRBV7-9 to TRBJ1-6, with 9 bases identical to TRBD1. The V gene end was trimmed by 5 bases and the J gene end by 5 bases; junction bases not matched to a gene: 4. The CDR3 runs 15 residues. Germline CDR1 and CDR2: SEHNR and FQNEAQ (reference sequence). The CDR3 bases are TGTGCCAGCAGCGCGGGACAGGGAGATAATTCACCCCTCCACTTT. This translates into CASSAGQGDNSPLHF.

The V and J genes are TRBV2 and TRBJ2-1; the D is unclear. V gave up 6 bases and J gave up 7 bases, with 7 bases separating them. The CDR3 loop spans 11 amino acids. CDR1 and CDR2 (germline): SNHLY, FYNNEI. The CDR3 nucleotides read TGTGCCAGCAGCCTTGCAAATGAGCAGTTCTTC. This codes for CASSLANEQFF.

This chain uses TRBV6-6 with TRBJ2-7; 8 bases line up with TRBD2. V shed 3 bases and J 0 bases; nucleotides not matched to a gene: 4. Germline V gives CDR1 MNHNY, CDR2 SVGAGI (reference sequence). This CDR3 contains 15 residues. CDR3 bases: TGTGCCAGCAGTTATGCGAGCGGGAGCTCCTACGAGCAGTACTTC. Protein product: CASSYASGSSYEQYF.

This rearrangement joins TRBV6-5 to TRBJ1-1; possible D gene TRBD1, 5 bases. CDR3 length equals 15 residues. Germline lookup yields CDR1 MNHEY and CDR2 SVGAGI. V was shortened by 0 bases and J by 4 bases, with 12 bases between the two germline ends. The CDR3 loop is CASSYSGGGTTEAFF. The CDR3 nucleotides are TGTGCCAGCAGTTACTCTGGGGGAGGGACCACTGAAGCTTTCTTT.

The chain joins TRBV19 to TRBJ2-7; D is perhaps TRBD1 (5 bases). The V end was cut by 2 bases, the J end by 3 bases, with 17 bases between. CDR1 and CDR2 from the germline V gene are LNHDA and SQIVND (reference sequence). CDR3 length equals 16 residues. In DNA, the CDR3 is TGTGCCAGTAGTATATCCTTCCAGGGCCCATACTACGAGCAGTACTTC. Its translation is CASSISFQGPYYEQYF.

The chain recombines TRBV28 with TRBJ2-7, with D maybe TRBD1 (6 bases). Looked up from germline, CDR1 is MDHEN and CDR2 is SYDVKM. The CDR3 spans 16 residues. Trimming cost V 0 bases and J 2 bases, with 14 bases left between them. The CDR3: CASSLWGAGVTYEQYF. DNA of the CDR3: TGTGCCAGCAGTTTATGGGGGGCTGGCGTTACCTACGAGCAGTACTTC.

The V call is TRBV15, the J call TRBJ2-2, with D possibly being TRBD1 or TRBD2 (5 bases each). The germline V gene has CDR1 LNHNV and CDR2 YYDKDF (reference sequence). The CDR3 has 20 amino acids. The V end lost 6 bases, the J end lost 5 bases, and 31 bases lay between the germline ends. The CDR3 DNA is TGTGCCACCAGTTCCAATCAGGACATATGGGGCCCCACGGGGACCGGGGAGCTGTTTTTT. This encodes CATSSNQDIWGPTGTGELFF. Complete variable domain (other parts from reference TRBV15 and TRBJ2-2): DAMVIQNPRYQVTQFGKPVTLSCSQTLNHNVMYWYQQKSSQAPKLLFHYYDKDFNNEADTPDNFQSRRPNTSFCFLDIRSPGLGDTAMYLCATSSNQDIWGPTGTGELFFGEGSRLTVL.

The J gene is TRBJ1-2, the V gene TRBV5-6; maybe TRBD1 (6 bases). The V gene lost 0 bases and the J gene lost 7 bases, with 13 bases spanning the gap. The CDR3 runs to 14 residues. Germline assignment: CDR1 SGHDT and CDR2 YYEEEE. The CDR3 nucleotides read TGTGCCAGCAGCTTGGTCGGGGGCGAGTCTGGCTACACCTTC. Translation: CASSLVGGESGYTF.

The chain uses TRBV6-5 and TRBJ1-3; TRBD1 aligns across 9 bases. V gave up 6 bases and J gave up 3 bases; unmatched junction bases: 3. Germline lookup yields CDR1 MNHEY and CDR2 SVGAGI. This CDR3 has 14 amino acids. The CDR3 spells CASSMTGGGNTIYF. The CDR3 DNA follows: TGTGCCAGCAGCATGACAGGGGGTGGAAACACCATATATTTT.

The J gene is TRBJ1-6, the V gene TRBV30; D perhaps matches TRBD1 (5 bases). The CDR3 length is 13 residues. Germline V lookup: CDR1 GTSNPN, CDR2 SVGIG (reference sequence). V was shortened by 0 bases and J by 9 bases, with 9 bases between the two germline ends. The CDR3 DNA reads as TGTGCCTGGAGTGTACGAGGGGTTTCACCCCTCCACTTT. Residues: CAWSVRGVSPLHF.

This chain uses TRBV7-2 with TRBJ2-5; TRBD2 agrees at 8 bases. The J segment lost 2 bases and the V segment lost 3 bases, leaving 5 bases of the junction unmatched. The CDR3 has 15 residues. Per the germline V gene, CDR1 is SGHTA and CDR2 is FQGNSA. The CDR3 sequence: CASSFPGGGQETQYF. The CDR3 DNA is TGTGCCAGCAGCTTCCCCGGCGGGGGGCAAGAGACCCAGTACTTC.

The CDR3 DNA follows: TGTGCCAGCAGCTGGACAGGTGGGGCCTACGAGCAGTACTTC. Encoded protein: CASSWTGGAYEQYF. The V call is TRBV7-8, the J call TRBJ2-5, with 7 positions matching TRBD1. The better agreement between TRBJ2-7 and the DNA end casts doubt on the J call. Germline V gene lookup returns CDR1 SGHVS and CDR2 FQNEAQ. The CDR3 has 14 amino acids.